This TCR beta chain was sequenced during a study of T-cell memory formation after mild COVID-19. The CDR3 runs to 16 residues. Looked up from germline, CDR1 is SGHRS and CDR2 is YFSETQ. The V and J ends lost 3 bases and 0 bases, in that order; junction bases with no gene match: 7. TCRdb re-derived calls from the 5' RACE reads in MiXCR, one entry per CDR3 protein. The data hold some 69,000 distinct CDR3 sequences, with around 15% observed a single time. The chain employs TRBV5-1 and TRBJ2-3, with 7 bases fitting TRBD2. This clonotype was obtained from an adult woman who had mild COVID-19 (a few samples of this study predate the infection). Cell type and time point are not known. Sequenced input: PBMCs or a T cell subset sorted from them (not recorded which). CDR3 nucleotide sequence: TGCGCCAGCAGCTATCTAGCGGCCCGTAGCACAGATACGCAGTATTTT. Its protein is CASSYLAARSTDTQYF.